These 32 T cell receptor beta chains share one sample of origin, sequenced in a study of CD8 T cells in Susac syndrome. Random hexamers were used to reverse transcribe the RNA input (0.5 to 1 ug). TCRdb recomputed calls from the immunoSEQ multiplex PCR reads with MiXCR, one row per CDR3 protein. The sample gives some 260,000 distinct CDR3 sequences, about 93% of which show up once; approximately 0.07% is in the top ten. Sequenced: CD4+ T cells from PBMCs. The receptor set was obtained from a human donor with multiple sclerosis.

The CDR3 nucleotides read TGTGCCAGCAGTTTGACAGTTTCCTATGGCTACACCTTC. Its translation: CASSLTVSYGYTF. The chain recombines TRBV27 with TRBJ1-2; maybe TRBD1 (5 bases). Germline CDR1 reads MNHEY; CDR2 reads SMNVEV (reference sequence). Trimming pared 3 bases from V and 4 bases from J, leaving 9 bases between. The CDR3 loop spans 13 amino acids.

The count of this clonotype is one. V and J are TRBV18 and TRBJ2-5; D remains ambiguous. The CDR3 totals 13 residues. Germline V gene lookup returns CDR1 KGHSH and CDR2 LQKENI. Trimming shortened V by 2 bases and J by 1 base, and 5 bases separated the two germline ends. The chain's CDR3 is CASSPAAQETQYF. For the CDR3, the DNA is TGTGCCAGCTCACCAGCAGCCCAAGAGACCCAGTACTTC.

The rearrangement links TRBV14 to TRBJ1-2; tentatively, D is TRBD1 (6 bases). The CDR3 totals 16 residues. V shed 1 base and J shed 4 bases, with 16 bases lying between them. From germline, CDR1 is SGHDN and CDR2 FVKESK. The CDR3 DNA is TGTGCCAGCAGCCAAGGCCCTATTGGACAGCTCTATGGCTACACCTTC. This sequence encodes CASSQGPIGQLYGYTF.

This clonotype was recorded once. V is TRBV5-1 and J is TRBJ1-1, with unresolved D. V lost 5 bases to trimming and J lost 4 bases, with 15 bases between them. The germline gives CDR1 SGHRS, CDR2 YFSETQ. This CDR3 spans 14 amino acids. As DNA, the CDR3 is TGCGCCAGCAGGTCTCAAGGTTCGGTCACTGAAGCTTTCTTT. Its translation: CASRSQGSVTEAFF.

This chain uses TRBV24-1 with TRBJ2-5; D possibly corresponds to TRBD2 (5 bases). This CDR3 contains 15 residues. V lost 3 bases and J 5 bases, leaving 15 bases between the germline ends. Germline CDR1 and CDR2: KGHDR and SFDVKD. CDR3: CATSDPLSRRETQYF. The DNA of the CDR3 is TGTGCCACCAGTGATCCCCTAAGTAGGAGGGAGACCCAGTACTTC.

V usage is TRBV15 and J usage is TRBJ2-1, with no clear D. V was cut by 1 base and J by 6 bases, with 16 bases left in between. The germline gives CDR1 LNHNV, CDR2 YYDKDF (reference sequence). The CDR3 totals 16 residues. The DNA for the CDR3 is TGTGCCACCAGCAGAGGTGGGGAAAGGGCCGGCAATGAGCAGTTCTTC. This encodes CATSRGGERAGNEQFF. The variable domain in full, with the rest retrieved from reference TRBV15 and TRBJ2-1, is DAMVIQNPRYQVTQFGKPVTLSCSQTLNHNVMYWYQQKSSQAPKLLFHYYDKDFNNEADTPDNFQSRRPNTSFCFLDIRSPGLGDTAMYLCATSRGGERAGNEQFFGPGTRLTVL.

This sequence joins TRBV20-1 and TRBJ2-5, with D uncertain. The CDR3 sequence is 12 residues long. With 2 bases removed from V and 5 bases from J, the gap between germline ends came to 9 bases. Germline V lookup: CDR1 DFQATT, CDR2 SNEGSKA (reference sequence). CDR3 coding DNA: TGCAGTGCTAGATGGGCCGGGGAGACCCAGTACTTC. Translation gives CSARWAGETQYF.

This clonotype was recorded only once. The chain employs TRBV9 and TRBJ1-2; the D gene is possibly TRBD1 (5 bases). The ends were cut back, 0 bases at V and 8 bases at J, with 17 bases in the middle. The germline gives CDR1 SGDLS, CDR2 YYNGEE. The CDR3 spans 15 residues. Here the CDR3 reads CASSVELRGSGGYTF. The CDR3 DNA reads as TGTGCCAGCAGCGTAGAACTTAGGGGTTCGGGGGGCTACACCTTC.

The rearrangement uses TRBV29-1 and TRBJ2-5; D is unclear. The CDR3 has 11 amino acids. V shed 7 bases and J shed 4 bases, with 10 bases lying between them. The germline V gene has CDR1 SQVTM and CDR2 ANQGSEA. The CDR3 loop reads CSGRATETQYF. The CDR3 DNA reads TGCAGCGGCCGGGCCACAGAGACCCAGTACTTC.

This chain uses TRBV7-6 with TRBJ1-3; no reliable D call. From germline, CDR1 is SGHVS and CDR2 FNYEAQ. Trimming took off 5 bases at V and 4 bases at J, with 21 bases between the two ends. The CDR3 covers 17 residues. CDR3 region: CASSLTPQLADGNTIYF. CDR3 bases: TGTGCCAGCAGCCTGACCCCTCAATTAGCAGACGGAAACACCATATATTTT.

This chain uses TRBV2 with TRBJ1-2, with D unresolved. V gave up 8 bases and J gave up 0 bases, with 19 bases separating them. Germline CDR1 and CDR2: SNHLY and FYNNEI. The CDR3 length is 16 residues. CDR3: CASLDSEAYSNYGYTF. The CDR3 coding sequence is TGTGCCAGCTTAGACTCCGAAGCGTACTCTAACTATGGCTACACCTTC. The variable domain in full, with the rest retrieved from reference TRBV2 and TRBJ1-2, is EPEVTQTPSHQVTQMGQEVILRCVPISNHLYFYWYRQILGQKVEFLVSFYNNEISEKSEIFDDQFSVERPDGSNFTLKIRSTKLEDSAMYFCASLDSEAYSNYGYTFGSGTRLTVV.

Turning to this clonotype: At one end the junction does not follow the germline gene, possibly because of a read error. V usage is TRBV7-7 and J usage is TRBJ2-1; maybe TRBD2 (5 bases). The CDR3 contains 17 residues. Per germline, CDR1 SSHAT and CDR2 FNYEAQ (reference sequence). CDR3 region: CASSLAPTVSSYNEQFF. CDR3 DNA: TGTGCTAGCAGCTTAGCGCCGACGGTGAGCTCCTACAATGAGCAGTTCTTC.

This clonotype was counted between two and nine times. The chain combines TRBV3-1 with TRBJ2-7, with 8 bases identical to TRBD1. The germline CDR1 and CDR2 sequences are LGHDT and YNNKEL (reference sequence). J gave up 4 bases and V 4 bases, and 9 bases lay outside the gene matches. This CDR3 contains 15 residues. The CDR3 nucleotides read TGTGCCAGCAGCCCTCCCGGGACAGGACTTTACGAGCAGTACTTC. It is translated as CASSPPGTGLYEQYF.

The rearrangement joins TRBV4-1 to TRBJ1-1; 10 nucleotides match TRBD1. J gave up 5 bases and V 5 bases, and 11 bases lay outside the gene matches. CDR1 is MGHRA and CDR2 is YSYEKL in the germline V gene. CDR3 length: 16 residues. CDR3 bases: TGCGCCAGCAGCTCCGACAGGGGGCGACTGGGAACTGAAGCTTTCTTT. Residues: CASSSDRGRLGTEAFF.

The genes are TRBV19 and TRBJ1-1; 7 bases line up with TRBD1. The CDR3 extends over 16 amino acids. Per germline, CDR1 LNHDA and CDR2 SQIVND (reference sequence). V lost 8 bases, J lost 0 bases, and 12 bases stayed unmatched. CDR3 residues: CASRSDREALNTEAFF. In DNA, the CDR3 is TGTGCCAGTCGCTCCGACAGGGAGGCCTTGAACACTGAAGCTTTCTTT.

V gene TRBV7-2 combines with J gene TRBJ1-1; D unclear. CDR3 length equals 13 residues. V lost 5 bases, J lost 6 bases, and 13 bases lay in between. The germline V gene has CDR1 SGHTA and CDR2 FQGNSA. Written as DNA, the CDR3 is TGTGCCAGCAGCCGCAAAGGAGGGTCTGAAGCTTTCTTT. Amino acid sequence: CASSRKGGSEAFF.

This clonotype has a single count. This chain uses TRBV14 with TRBJ1-6, with D possibly matching TRBD1 (5 bases). The CDR3 contains 13 residues. Between the trimmed V and J ends, which lost 2 bases and 13 bases, there was a span of 12 bases. Germline V gives CDR1 SGHDN, CDR2 FVKESK. The CDR3 nucleotides are TGTGCCAGCAGCCAAAGGGGTTTTGGGCCCCTCCACTTT. Encoded protein: CASSQRGFGPLHF.

This chain connects TRBV7-9 to TRBJ2-2; weak D call: TRBD1 (6 bases). The germline V gene has CDR1 SEHNR and CDR2 FQNEAQ (reference sequence). The CDR3 spans 14 residues. V lost 5 bases and J 9 bases, leaving 16 bases between the germline ends. Here the CDR3 reads CASSPPAGVRELFF. The CDR3 bases are TGTGCCAGCAGCCCCCCCGCAGGGGTGAGGGAGCTGTTTTTT.

This rearrangement joins TRBV20-1 to TRBJ2-1; a possible D gene is TRBD2 (6 bases). V was trimmed by 3 bases and J by 5 bases, leaving 11 bases between them. The CDR3 is made up of 13 amino acids. Germline-derived CDR1 and CDR2 are DFQATT and SNEGSKA (reference sequence). For the CDR3, the DNA is TGCAGTGCTAGGCTAGCGATGCACAATGAGCAGTTCTTC. Protein sequence: CSARLAMHNEQFF.

The chain combines TRBV12-3 or TRBV12-4 with TRBJ1-5; perhaps TRBD1 as D (5 bases). The germline V and J ends were trimmed by 7 bases and 2 bases, with 12 bases remaining between them. The CDR3 has 14 residues. The CDR3 DNA sequence: TGTGCCAGCACCCCGGGGACGGGCAATCAGCCCCAGCATTTT. This translates into CASTPGTGNQPQHF.

This clonotype was detected only once. The rearrangement uses TRBV9 and TRBJ1-3; TRBD1 matches at 7 bases. The CDR3 totals 15 residues. The V gene end was trimmed by 3 bases and the J gene end by 6 bases; junction bases not matched to a gene: 9. CDR1 and CDR2 (germline): SGDLS, YYNGEE. The CDR3 nucleotides are TGTGCCAGCAGCGCAGAGGAGACAGGGCCAAACACCATATATTTT. Translating it yields CASSAEETGPNTIYF.

This rearrangement joins TRBV24-1 to TRBJ2-5; 8 nucleotides line up with TRBD1. V shed 0 bases and J 0 bases; nucleotides not matched to a gene: 2. CDR1 KGHDR and CDR2 SFDVKD come from the germline V gene. The CDR3 extends over 16 amino acids. The CDR3 protein is CATSDLTTGDQETQYF. DNA for the CDR3: TGTGCCACCAGTGATTTGACGACAGGGGACCAAGAGACCCAGTACTTC.

The CDR3: CASSPDSRDDQPQHF. Written as DNA, the CDR3 is TGTGCCAGCAGTCCGGACAGCCGGGACGATCAGCCCCAGCATTTT. The chain uses TRBV2 and TRBJ1-5; the D gene is possibly TRBD1 (6 bases). With 5 bases removed from V and 5 bases from J, the gap between germline ends came to 16 bases. Germline CDR1 is SNHLY and CDR2 is FYNNEI. This CDR3 contains 15 residues.

The chain joins TRBV12-3 or TRBV12-4 to TRBJ1-1; tentative D call: TRBD1 (6 bases). The CDR3 covers 17 residues. V lost 8 bases and J lost 4, with 26 bases in between. The CDR3: CASVLHLWGAEATEAFF. The CDR3 nucleotides read TGTGCCAGCGTATTACATCTTTGGGGGGCAGAGGCCACTGAAGCTTTCTTT.

CDR3 coding DNA: TGTGCCAGCAGCCCGGGACAGGGGGCTGGTGGCTACACCTTC. Translated: CASSPGQGAGGYTF. V and J are TRBV7-9 and TRBJ1-2, with 12 bases fitting TRBD1. V was pared by 5 bases and J by 7 bases, with 5 bases of the junction left unmatched. The CDR3 has 14 amino acids. CDR1 is SEHNR, CDR2 FQNEAQ, per germline (reference sequence).

This clonotype was detected only once. This chain connects TRBV2 to TRBJ1-2; D is possibly TRBD1 (5 bases). V lost 6 bases to trimming and J lost 8 bases, with 16 bases between them. The CDR3 length is 13 residues. Germline V gene lookup returns CDR1 SNHLY and CDR2 FYNNEI. The CDR3 spells CASRPRGGNGYTF. CDR3 sequence (DNA): TGTGCCAGCAGACCGAGGGGAGGGAACGGCTACACCTTC. The full variable domain, with the rest looked up from reference TRBV2 and TRBJ1-2, is EPEVTQTPSHQVTQMGQEVILRCVPISNHLYFYWYRQILGQKVEFLVSFYNNEISEKSEIFDDQFSVERPDGSNFTLKIRSTKLEDSAMYFCASRPRGGNGYTFGSGTRLTVV.

The gene calls are TRBV9 and TRBJ2-7; no clear D gene. Germline loops: CDR1 SGDLS, CDR2 YYNGEE. This CDR3 spans 13 amino acids. Trimming took 0 bases from V and 7 from J, leaving 11 bases between them. CDR3 sequence reads: CASSVGQSGEQYF. As DNA, the CDR3 is TGTGCCAGCAGCGTAGGACAATCTGGAGAGCAGTACTTC.

The rearrangement uses TRBV7-2 and TRBJ1-1; D is ambiguous. Trimming pared 5 bases from V and 8 bases from J, leaving 15 bases between. Germline lookup yields CDR1 SGHTA and CDR2 FQGNSA. The CDR3 runs 13 residues. The CDR3 sequence: CASSPEGGREAFF. In nucleotides, the CDR3 is TGTGCCAGCAGCCCGGAGGGTGGGAGGGAAGCTTTCTTT.

The V and J genes are TRBV6-5 and TRBJ2-4; possible D gene TRBD2, 5 bases. Trimming took 2 bases from V and 3 from J, leaving 14 bases between them. The germline CDR1 and CDR2 sequences are MNHEY and SVGAGI. CDR3 size: 16 residues. The CDR3 reads CASSYRRADRKNIQYF. The CDR3 DNA reads TGTGCCAGCAGTTACAGGAGAGCGGACCGCAAAAACATTCAGTACTTC.

DNA of the CDR3: TGTGCCAGCGGGGGGATAGAGGTCGCCTATGGCTACACCTTC. Its protein is CASGGIEVAYGYTF. The rearrangement joins TRBV28 to TRBJ1-2; TRBD1 is a possible D gene (5 bases). CDR3 length: 14 residues. Trimming left V 8 bases short and J 4 bases short, with 17 bases between. Per germline, CDR1 MDHEN and CDR2 SYDVKM.

This clonotype was seen more than once but under ten times. V and J are TRBV6-1 and TRBJ2-7, with D perhaps matching TRBD1 (6 bases). CDR1 is MNHNS, CDR2 SASEGT, per germline. The CDR3 length is 13 residues. The V gene lost 5 bases and the J gene lost 4 bases, with 12 bases spanning the gap. CDR3 coding DNA: TGTGCCAGCAGTCCCAGGGGTGGATACGAGCAGTACGTC. It codes for CASSPRGGYEQYV.

This clonotype was counted a single time. The chain recombines TRBV28 with TRBJ2-1, with 10 nucleotides matching TRBD2. This CDR3 region has 16 residues. V shed 6 bases and J 7 bases; nucleotides not matched to a gene: 12. The germline CDR1 and CDR2 sequences are MDHEN and SYDVKM. CDR3 bases: TGTGCCAGCAGCCCGACCACTAGCGGGGTTACTAATGAGCAGTTCTTC. As protein: CASSPTTSGVTNEQFF.